A selection of T cell receptor beta chains follows, all from one sample in a study of blood T cell repertoires in COVID-19. Libraries were prepared by immunoSEQ multiplex PCR; TCRdb keeps only in-frame clonotypes and omits some of them. The data hold 150,000 to 200,000 clones, with 79% observed a single time. Sequencing was performed on PBMCs or T cells enriched from blood (not recorded which). The receptors here all came from a woman in her sixties or seventies in a cohort exposed to, infected with or recovered from COVID-19 (not recorded which). Both conserved end residues are part of each CDR3. A D gene is named only where the DNA matches it firmly. The listing skips clone size in some rows; elsewhere it reads once, few, many or a size class.

clone size: -
V gene: TRBV4-3
J gene: TRBJ1-2
D gene: TRBD1
CDR3 protein: CASSQGSRGYGYTF
CDR3 DNA: TGCGCCAGCAGCCAAGGTAGCAGGGGGTATGGCTACACCTTC

clone size: -
V gene: TRBV6-5
J gene: TRBJ1-2
D gene: TRBD1
CDR3 protein: CASSSPSRTGYGYTF
CDR3 DNA: TGTGCCAGCAGTTCACCGTCAAGGACAGGCTATGGCTACACCTTC

clone size: once
V gene: TRBV6-5
J gene: TRBJ2-7
D gene: -
CDR3 protein: CASSTAGLRYEQYF
CDR3 DNA: TGTGCCAGCAGCACAGCGGGCCTCAGGTACGAGCAGTACTTC

clone size: -
V gene: TRBV6-6
J gene: TRBJ1-1
D gene: -
CDR3 protein: CASSYNSGGEAFF
CDR3 DNA: TGTGCCAGCAGTTACAACTCCGGGGGGGAAGCTTTCTTT

clone size: -
V gene: TRBV5-1
J gene: TRBJ2-5
D gene: -
CDR3 protein: CASSLDGQTGETQYF
CDR3 DNA: TGCGCCAGCAGCTTGGACGGCCAAACCGGGGAGACCCAGTACTTC

clone size: -
V gene: TRBV5-6
J gene: TRBJ2-1
D gene: -
CDR3 protein: CASSSLAGTPQFF
CDR3 DNA: TGTGCCAGCAGCTCTTTGGCCGGGACTCCGCAGTTCTTC

clone size: few
V gene: TRBV5-1
J gene: TRBJ2-1
D gene: -
CDR3 protein: CARSDSKVYNEQFF
CDR3 DNA: TGCGCCAGGTCGGACAGCAAAGTCTACAATGAGCAGTTCTTC

clone size: -
V gene: TRBV19
J gene: TRBJ2-6
D gene: TRBD2
CDR3 protein: CASTKGSGDHSGANVLTF
CDR3 DNA: TGTGCCAGTACGAAAGGGAGCGGGGACCACTCTGGGGCCAACGTCCTGACTTTC

clone size: -
V gene: TRBV5-1
J gene: TRBJ1-4
D gene: -
CDR3 protein: CASSVTQTNEKLFF
CDR3 DNA: TGCGCCAGCAGCGTTACACAGACTAATGAAAAACTGTTTTTT

clone size: -
V gene: TRBV6-5
J gene: TRBJ1-6
D gene: TRBD1
CDR3 protein: CASSYLDRTDSPLHF
CDR3 DNA: TGTGCCAGCAGTTACCTGGACAGGACCGATTCACCCCTCCACTTT

clone size: -
V gene: TRBV5-1
J gene: TRBJ1-5
D gene: -
CDR3 protein: CASSLGVSESNQPQHF
CDR3 DNA: TGCGCCAGCAGCTTGGGAGTGTCCGAAAGCAATCAGCCCCAGCATTTT

clone size: -
V gene: TRBV7-2
J gene: TRBJ1-5
D gene: -
CDR3 protein: CASSPGLRGSGQPQHF
CDR3 DNA: TGTGCCAGCTCCCCAGGTTTAAGGGGGTCGGGTCAGCCCCAGCATTTT

clone size: -
V gene: TRBV18
J gene: TRBJ1-1
D gene: -
CDR3 protein: CASSPPGGQSNTEAFF
CDR3 DNA: TGTGCCAGCTCACCACCGGGCGGACAGTCGAACACTGAAGCTTTCTTT

clone size: once
V gene: TRBV6-5
J gene: TRBJ2-3
D gene: -
CDR3 protein: CASSSVTTGDTQYF
CDR3 DNA: TGTGCCAGCAGCTCTGTCACAACGGGAGATACGCAGTATTTT

clone size: -
V gene: TRBV2
J gene: TRBJ2-3
D gene: -
CDR3 protein: CASNSYTDTQYF
CDR3 DNA: TGTGCCAGCAACTCCTACACAGATACGCAGTATTTT

clone size: -
V gene: TRBV30
J gene: TRBJ2-3
D gene: TRBD1
CDR3 protein: CAWSVGDRGTDTQYF
CDR3 DNA: TGTGCCTGGAGTGTGGGGGACAGGGGCACAGATACGCAGTATTTT

clone size: -
V gene: TRBV14
J gene: TRBJ2-1
D gene: TRBD2
CDR3 protein: CASSQDHPAGWYNEQFF
CDR3 DNA: TGTGCCAGCAGCCAAGATCACCCAGCGGGATGGTACAATGAGCAGTTCTTC

clone size: -
V gene: TRBV21-1
J gene: TRBJ1-1
D gene: -
CDR3 protein: CASRLSHIWENTEAFF
CDR3 DNA: TGTGCCAGCCGACTAAGCCATATTTGGGAGAACACTGAAGCTTTCTTT

clone size: once
V gene: TRBV5-1
J gene: TRBJ2-1
D gene: -
CDR3 protein: CASSLDGGDYNEQFF
CDR3 DNA: TGCGCCAGCAGCTTGGACGGCGGGGATTACAATGAGCAGTTCTTC

clone size: few
V gene: TRBV5-5
J gene: TRBJ2-1
D gene: TRBD1
CDR3 protein: CASSLTGTGFYEQFF
CDR3 DNA: TGTGCCAGCAGCCTCACCGGGACAGGGTTTTATGAGCAGTTCTTC

clone size: -
V gene: TRBV19
J gene: TRBJ1-4
D gene: TRBD1
CDR3 protein: CATDRGGTNEKLFF
CDR3 DNA: TGTGCCACGGACAGGGGGGGAACTAATGAAAAACTGTTTTTT

clone size: -
V gene: TRBV7-8
J gene: TRBJ2-3
D gene: -
CDR3 protein: CASSLASKTGSLTDTQYF
CDR3 DNA: TGTGCCAGCAGCTTAGCCTCTAAGACCGGGTCCTTAACAGATACGCAGTATTTT

clone size: -
V gene: TRBV7-8
J gene: TRBJ1-5
D gene: TRBD1
CDR3 protein: CASSPDRQRPQHF
CDR3 DNA: TGTGCCAGCAGCCCGGACAGGCAAAGGCCCCAGCATTTT

clone size: few
V gene: TRBV6-6
J gene: TRBJ1-1
D gene: -
CDR3 protein: CASSHDAGGVNTEAFF
CDR3 DNA: TGTGCCAGCAGTCACGACGCAGGAGGGGTGAACACTGAAGCTTTCTTT

clone size: -
V gene: TRBV7-2
J gene: TRBJ1-2
D gene: TRBD1
CDR3 protein: CASSFDGTGGGYTF
CDR3 DNA: TGTGCCAGCAGCTTTGACGGGACAGGGGGTGGCTACACCTTC

clone size: -
V gene: TRBV27
J gene: TRBJ1-2
D gene: -
CDR3 protein: CASSLSLGALYGYTF
CDR3 DNA: TGTGCCAGCAGTTTATCGTTGGGGGCTTTGTATGGCTACACCTTC

clone size: few
V gene: TRBV9
J gene: TRBJ2-2
D gene: -
CDR3 protein: CASSPRDFYTGELFF
CDR3 DNA: TGTGCCAGCAGCCCCCGGGACTTCTACACCGGGGAGCTGTTTTTT

clone size: -
V gene: TRBV28
J gene: TRBJ1-2
D gene: -
CDR3 protein: CASSRSPPRYGYTF
CDR3 DNA: TGTGCCAGCAGCCGATCCCCCCCCAGGTATGGCTACACCTTC

clone size: few
V gene: TRBV11-2
J gene: TRBJ1-5
D gene: -
CDR3 protein: CASSLDGGDQPQHF
CDR3 DNA: TGTGCCAGCAGCTTAGACGGGGGGGATCAGCCCCAGCATTTT

clone size: -
V gene: TRBV11-3
J gene: TRBJ2-4
D gene: -
CDR3 protein: CASSLGQGKFGNIQYF
CDR3 DNA: TGTGCCAGCAGCTTAGGCCAGGGCAAATTTGGAAACATTCAGTACTTC

clone size: -
V gene: TRBV4-2
J gene: TRBJ2-7
D gene: -
CDR3 protein: CASSLDWQSYEQYF
CDR3 DNA: TGTGCCAGCAGCCTCGACTGGCAGTCCTACGAGCAGTACTTC

clone size: -
V gene: TRBV7-2
J gene: TRBJ1-6
D gene: -
CDR3 protein: CASSHPRASPLHF
CDR3 DNA: TGTGCCAGCTCTCATCCTCGCGCTTCACCCCTCCACTTT

clone size: -
V gene: TRBV10-3
J gene: TRBJ2-3
D gene: TRBD2
CDR3 protein: CAISDSGSSKGPAFLRTDTQYF
CDR3 DNA: TGTGCCATCAGTGATAGCGGGAGTTCAAAGGGGCCTGCCTTCCTGCGGACAGATACGCAGTATTTT

clone size: -
V gene: TRBV7-8
J gene: TRBJ1-1
D gene: TRBD1
CDR3 protein: CASSLWKIRDLWGQGASDTEAFF
CDR3 DNA: TGTGCCAGCAGCCTCTGGAAAATACGAGACCTATGGGGACAGGGGGCTTCGGACACTGAAGCTTTCTTT

clone size: -
V gene: TRBV2
J gene: TRBJ2-1
D gene: TRBD1
CDR3 protein: CASSRDSYNEQFF
CDR3 DNA: TGTGCCAGCAGTCGGGACAGCTACAATGAGCAGTTCTTC

clone size: -
V gene: TRBV28
J gene: TRBJ1-6
D gene: -
CDR3 protein: CASSPGGTNSPLHF
CDR3 DNA: TGTGCCAGCAGTCCCGGGGGGACCAATTCACCCCTCCACTTT

clone size: -
V gene: TRBV5-4
J gene: TRBJ2-7
D gene: -
CDR3 protein: CASSPSTGSYEQYF
CDR3 DNA: TGTGCCAGCAGCCCGTCGACAGGTTCCTACGAGCAGTACTTC

clone size: -
V gene: TRBV7-2
J gene: TRBJ1-5
D gene: -
CDR3 protein: CASSSLGGAGQPQHF
CDR3 DNA: TGTGCCAGCAGCTCCCTGGGGGGGGCGGGTCAGCCCCAGCATTTT

clone size: -
V gene: TRBV28
J gene: TRBJ2-1
D gene: TRBD2
CDR3 protein: CASSLDRGLAGYNEQFF
CDR3 DNA: TGTGCCAGCAGTCTTGACCGGGGACTAGCGGGATACAATGAGCAGTTCTTC

clone size: -
V gene: TRBV7-9
J gene: TRBJ1-3
D gene: -
CDR3 protein: CASSRTGSGNTIYF
CDR3 DNA: TGTGCCAGCAGCCGAACCGGCTCTGGAAACACCATATATTTT

clone size: -
V gene: TRBV10-3
J gene: TRBJ2-1
D gene: TRBD2
CDR3 protein: CAMTSGFPVSEQFF
CDR3 DNA: TGTGCCATGACTAGCGGGTTCCCCGTTTCTGAGCAGTTCTTC

clone size: -
V gene: TRBV5-1
J gene: TRBJ2-2
D gene: TRBD2
CDR3 protein: CASLPSGPANTGELFF
CDR3 DNA: TGCGCCAGCTTGCCTAGCGGACCCGCGAACACCGGGGAGCTGTTTTTT

clone size: -
V gene: TRBV27
J gene: TRBJ2-7
D gene: TRBD2
CDR3 protein: CASWGPRTSGYEQYF
CDR3 DNA: TGTGCCAGCTGGGGGCCCAGGACTAGCGGCTACGAGCAGTACTTC

clone size: few
V gene: TRBV7-2
J gene: TRBJ1-3
D gene: -
CDR3 protein: CASSLGGGMGNTIYF
CDR3 DNA: TGTGCCAGCAGCTTAGGGGGGGGAATGGGAAACACCATATATTTT

clone size: -
V gene: TRBV4-2
J gene: TRBJ1-3
D gene: -
CDR3 protein: CASSRLTGQQANTIYF
CDR3 DNA: TGTGCCAGCAGCAGACTGACAGGACAACAGGCAAACACCATATATTTT

clone size: few
V gene: TRBV28
J gene: TRBJ1-1
D gene: -
CDR3 protein: CASSSGLGQAFF
CDR3 DNA: TGTGCCAGCAGTTCTGGACTGGGCCAGGCTTTCTTT

clone size: once
V gene: TRBV4-2
J gene: TRBJ2-7
D gene: -
CDR3 protein: CASSQGEAGEQYF
CDR3 DNA: TGTGCCAGCAGCCAAGGGGAGGCGGGAGAGCAGTACTTC

clone size: -
V gene: TRBV12-5
J gene: TRBJ2-5
D gene: -
CDR3 protein: CASGLVRSFDKKRQETQYF
CDR3 DNA: TGTGCTAGTGGTTTGGTACGAAGCTTCGACAAGAAGAGACAAGAGACCCAGTACTTC

clone size: -
V gene: TRBV27
J gene: TRBJ2-1
D gene: TRBD2
CDR3 protein: CASSLRGGPSSYNEQFF
CDR3 DNA: TGTGCCAGCAGTTTACGGGGGGGGCCGAGCTCCTACAATGAGCAGTTCTTC

clone size: -
V gene: TRBV7-9
J gene: TRBJ1-2
D gene: TRBD1
CDR3 protein: CASSLGVGTGNYGYTF
CDR3 DNA: TGTGCCAGCAGCTTAGGAGTGGGGACAGGGAACTATGGCTACACCTTC

clone size: -
V gene: TRBV3-1/TRBV3-2
J gene: TRBJ1-1
D gene: -
CDR3 protein: CASSRDSMNTEAFF
CDR3 DNA: TGTGCCAGCAGCAGAGACAGCATGAACACTGAAGCTTTCTTT

clone size: -
V gene: TRBV24-1
J gene: TRBJ2-1
D gene: TRBD2
CDR3 protein: CATSDPRAGDTFEQFF
CDR3 DNA: TGTGCCACCAGTGACCCTCGGGCGGGAGATACGTTCGAGCAGTTCTTC

clone size: -
V gene: TRBV27
J gene: TRBJ2-7
D gene: -
CDR3 protein: CASSSHPVDEQYF
CDR3 DNA: TGTGCCAGCAGTTCCCACCCGGTGGACGAGCAGTACTTC

clone size: once
V gene: TRBV28
J gene: TRBJ1-6
D gene: -
CDR3 protein: CASSLRENSPLHF
CDR3 DNA: TGTGCCAGCAGTTTGAGGGAGAATTCACCCCTCCACTTT

clone size: once
V gene: TRBV7-8
J gene: TRBJ2-3
D gene: -
CDR3 protein: CASRALATRTDTQYF
CDR3 DNA: TGTGCCAGCAGGGCCCTAGCGACTCGCACAGATACGCAGTATTTT

clone size: -
V gene: TRBV28
J gene: TRBJ2-1
D gene: TRBD2
CDR3 protein: CASRSKSGRASYNEQFF
CDR3 DNA: TGTGCCAGCAGATCAAAAAGCGGGAGGGCATCCTACAATGAGCAGTTCTTC

clone size: -
V gene: TRBV19
J gene: TRBJ1-1
D gene: TRBD1
CDR3 protein: CASSSQGGRNTEAFF
CDR3 DNA: TGTGCCAGTAGTAGCCAGGGGGGTCGCAACACTGAAGCTTTCTTT

clone size: once
V gene: TRBV18
J gene: TRBJ2-1
D gene: -
CDR3 protein: CASSPPGGSSYNEQFF
CDR3 DNA: TGTGCCAGCTCACCGCCCGGCGGCAGCTCCTACAATGAGCAGTTCTTC

clone size: -
V gene: TRBV5-8
J gene: TRBJ2-3
D gene: TRBD2
CDR3 protein: CASSLGSGSTDTQYF
CDR3 DNA: TGTGCCAGCAGCTTGGGTAGCGGGAGTACAGATACGCAGTATTTT

clone size: -
V gene: TRBV12-3/TRBV12-4
J gene: TRBJ2-7
D gene: -
CDR3 protein: CASSFGLPPEQYF
CDR3 DNA: TGTGCCAGCAGTTTCGGTCTCCCGCCCGAGCAGTACTTC